This T cell receptor (beta chain) was documented in a study of human thymus T cells (dated by TCRdb to 2020 to 2022). Context from the whole study: The study described the TCR alpha and beta repertoires in under 10 infant thymus samples and a few matching peripheral blood samples. The infant donors were roughly 7 to 244 days old, and the cohort included six or seven males and a couple of females. Here is what the overall study found, with its caveats: Biased V and J gene segment usage appeared to be present in both thymic and peripheral blood repertoires. Thymus samples yielded on average roughly 810,000 unique TCRB clonotypes, compared with 80,000 to 85,000 from blood samples. The related research reported highly overlapping thymic TCR repertoires among unrelated individuals.

TCRB and TCRAD loci were amplified from a standardized quantity of quality-controlled genomic DNA using the immunoSEQ multiplex PCR assay. Amplicons spanned the V(D)J region at a length sufficient to cover the CDR3 and identify V and J genes. Amplicon sequencing was performed on an Illumina platform through the commercial immunoSEQ service. The study's processing was this. Primer bias and sequencing errors were corrected as previously described, and TCRAD and TCRB were defined on the basis of the IMGT database. Analysis of the repertoires was done with immunoSEQ Analyzer 3.0 and VDJTools and included basic statistics, V/J segment usage, diversity estimates, rarefaction and pairwise overlap. Chao1, ChaoE, Efron-Thisted, Shannon and inverse Simpson indices were used to estimate diversity, which was also estimated on datasets down-sampled to the smallest sample. For repertoire overlap, CDR3 nucleotide sequence, V gene and J gene had to match strictly, and clustering was done by Jaccard-based multidimensional scaling. In TCRdb, the immuneACCESS table is reduced to in-frame sequences with V and J assigned. These tables do not hold every clone; where another copy was compared, an unresolved V gene accounts for under half, and the others remain unexplained. V and J calls and clone size follow that table, whereas D and trimming were derived from the DNA. The sample yields more than 70,000 clones; roughly 96% were counted once. Of the sample, roughly 0.031% falls within the top ten clones.

As encoded in the germline V gene, CDR1 is SGDLS while CDR2 is YYNGEE. For this chain, trimming is 0 bases at the V end and 5 bases at the J end, and the number of junction bases without a gene match is 22. The CDR3 contains 21 residues, cysteine and phenylalanine counted. Only the CDR3 portion is preserved as DNA: 63 bases, with reading frame beginning at the first base. This clone was recorded only once. The target of this receptor is not known. The input lacks base qualities; no much larger clone sits a single base away. Thymus tissue was obtained as surgical resects removed during corrective cardiac surgery. Immunologically healthy infants undergoing open corrective cardiac surgery for congenital heart defects in Finland were used as donors. Thymocytes were released mechanically from tissue and stored at -70 °C as pellets of 10-30 million cells. A QIAsymphony instrument was used to extract genomic DNA from frozen cell pellets.

This clonotype was sampled from a boy younger than two with a congenital heart defect but otherwise immunologically healthy. The chain is assembled from TRBV9 and TRBJ1-1, with TRBD1 identical over 10 junction bases. The sequenced sample was thymus tissue. The CDR3 amino acid sequence is: CASSVGLEGMGTGEVDTEAFF. The DNA sequence is given as TGTGCCAGCAGCGTAGGCCTAGAGGGTATGGGGACAGGGGAGGTGGATACTGAAGCTTTCTTT.